This T cell receptor beta chain was profiled in a study of CD8+ T cells in alopecia areata. Treatment specified: oral pan-JAK inhibitor, 5-10 mg twice daily. Germline-derived CDR1 and CDR2 are SGHAT and FQNNGV. This CDR3 is 18 amino acids long. The trim removed 4 bases at V and 3 bases at J, leaving 9 bases unmatched. It was cDNA, reverse transcribed from extracted RNA, that served as the sequencing template. Here immunoSEQ multiplex PCR was the method, and the copy in TCRdb shows in-frame clones only, minus some. The sample comprises around 100,000 clones, over 70% of which are singletons, and approximately 15% rests with the top ten. Only a few counts were recorded for this clone.

This sequence originates from a human donor with alopecia areata. This specimen consisted of CD8+ T cells sorted from blood, obtained at week 44, from a patient treated with tofacitinib. V is TRBV11-2 and J is TRBJ2-1, with 13 positions matching TRBD2. The CDR3 sequence is CASSSPTGTSGNYNEQFF. The CDR3, as DNA: TGTGCCAGCAGCTCCCCGACGGGGACTAGCGGGAACTACAATGAGCAGTTCTTC.